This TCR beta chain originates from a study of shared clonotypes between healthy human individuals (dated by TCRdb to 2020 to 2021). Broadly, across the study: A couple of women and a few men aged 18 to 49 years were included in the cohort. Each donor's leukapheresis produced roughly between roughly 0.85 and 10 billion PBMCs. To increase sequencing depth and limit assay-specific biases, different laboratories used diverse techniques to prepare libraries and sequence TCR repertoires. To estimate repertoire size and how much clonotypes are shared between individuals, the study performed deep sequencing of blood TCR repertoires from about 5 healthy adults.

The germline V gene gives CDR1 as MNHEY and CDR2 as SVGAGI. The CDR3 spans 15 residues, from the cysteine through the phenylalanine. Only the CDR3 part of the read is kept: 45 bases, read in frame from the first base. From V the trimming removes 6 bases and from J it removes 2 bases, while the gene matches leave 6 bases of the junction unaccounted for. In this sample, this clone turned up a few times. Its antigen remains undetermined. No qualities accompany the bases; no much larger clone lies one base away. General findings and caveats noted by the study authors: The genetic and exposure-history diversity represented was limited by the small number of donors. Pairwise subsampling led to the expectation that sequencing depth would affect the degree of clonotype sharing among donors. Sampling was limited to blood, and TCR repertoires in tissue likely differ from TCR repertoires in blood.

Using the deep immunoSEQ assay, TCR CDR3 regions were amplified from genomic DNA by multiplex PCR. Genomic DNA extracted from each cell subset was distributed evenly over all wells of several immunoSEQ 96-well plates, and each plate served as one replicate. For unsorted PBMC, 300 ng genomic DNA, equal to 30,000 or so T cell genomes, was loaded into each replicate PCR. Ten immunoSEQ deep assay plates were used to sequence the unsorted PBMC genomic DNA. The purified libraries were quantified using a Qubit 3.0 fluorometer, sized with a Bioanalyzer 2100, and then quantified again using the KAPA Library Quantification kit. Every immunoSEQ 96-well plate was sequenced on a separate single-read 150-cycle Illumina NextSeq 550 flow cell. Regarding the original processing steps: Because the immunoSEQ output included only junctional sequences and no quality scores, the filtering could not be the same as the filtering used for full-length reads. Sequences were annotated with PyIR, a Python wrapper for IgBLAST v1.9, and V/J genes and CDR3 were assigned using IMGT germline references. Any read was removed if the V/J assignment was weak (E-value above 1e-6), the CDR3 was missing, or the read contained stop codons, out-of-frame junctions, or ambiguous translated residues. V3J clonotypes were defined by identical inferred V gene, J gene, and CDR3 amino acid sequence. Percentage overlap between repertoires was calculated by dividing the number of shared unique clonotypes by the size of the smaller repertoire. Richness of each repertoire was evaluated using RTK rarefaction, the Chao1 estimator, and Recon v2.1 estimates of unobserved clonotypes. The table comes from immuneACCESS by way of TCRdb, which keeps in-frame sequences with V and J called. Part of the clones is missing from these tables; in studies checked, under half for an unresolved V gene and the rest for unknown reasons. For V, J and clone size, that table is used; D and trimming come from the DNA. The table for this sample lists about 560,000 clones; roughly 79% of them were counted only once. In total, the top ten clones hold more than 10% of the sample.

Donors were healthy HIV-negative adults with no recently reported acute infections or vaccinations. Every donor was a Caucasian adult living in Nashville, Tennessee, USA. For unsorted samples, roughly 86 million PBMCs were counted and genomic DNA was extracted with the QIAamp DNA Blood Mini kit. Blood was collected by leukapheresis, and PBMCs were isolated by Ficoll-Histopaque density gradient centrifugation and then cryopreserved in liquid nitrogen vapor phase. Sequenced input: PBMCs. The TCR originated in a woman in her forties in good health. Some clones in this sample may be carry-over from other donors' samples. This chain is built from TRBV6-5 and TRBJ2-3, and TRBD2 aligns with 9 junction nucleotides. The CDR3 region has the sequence CASSVSGRDTDTQYF. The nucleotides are TGTGCCAGCAGCGTTAGCGGGAGAGACACAGATACGCAGTATTTT.